This T cell receptor (beta chain) was profiled in a study of shared clonotypes between healthy human individuals. Germline assignment: CDR1 SGHRS and CDR2 YFSETQ. The CDR3 is 11 amino acids. Trimming shortened V by 1 base and J by 10 bases, and 6 bases separated the two germline ends. The method was immunoSEQ multiplex PCR; TCRdb's version includes in-frame clones alone and lacks a portion of them. The repertoire includes about 2.4 million clones, more than 85% of them detected once, and 0.35% to 0.45% sits in the top ten. The material sequenced was naive CD4+ T cells from PBMCs. Subset described: CD45RA+ positively selected. The rearrangement joins TRBV5-1 to TRBJ2-1; D is undetermined. This clonotype originated in a man aged 18 to 35 in good health. Some clones in this sample may be carry-over from other donors' samples. The CDR3 region has the DNA TGCGCCAGCAGCTTGCTGGAGGAGCAGTTCTTC. The encoded protein is CASSLLEEQFF.